This is a list of T cell receptor beta chains from one sample in a study of cytomegalovirus exposure and HLA in healthy donors. The method was immunoSEQ multiplex PCR; TCRdb's version includes in-frame clones alone and lacks a portion of them. The sample lists 190,000 or so clones, about 80% occurring once. The sequenced sample was PBMCs. The receptors come from a woman between 45 and 65 years old in good health and CMV-seropositive. Each CDR3 is given with its conserved first and last residue. A D gene is named only where the DNA matches it firmly. The size of a clone is reported for some rows only, either as once, few or many, or as a class for expanded clones.

CDR3,DNA,V,size,J,D
CASSEGGEQPQHF,TGTGCCAGCAGCGAAGGGGGGGAGCAGCCCCAGCATTTT,TRBV7-3,NA,TRBJ1-5,NA
CASSLAQGYGYTF,TGTGCCAGCAGCTTAGCACAGGGCTATGGCTACACCTTC,TRBV7-9,NA,TRBJ1-2,NA
CASSPAGQSYEQYF,TGTGCCAGCAGCCCCGCGGGACAGTCCTACGAGCAGTACTTC,TRBV7-2,NA,TRBJ2-7,NA
CASGGTGLNTGELFF,TGCGCCTCCGGCGGAACAGGGCTGAACACCGGGGAGCTGTTTTTT,TRBV5-1,NA,TRBJ2-2,NA
CSALKPPEQYF,TGCAGTGCTCTAAAACCCCCCGAGCAGTACTTC,TRBV20-1,NA,TRBJ2-7,NA
CASSLGQGVADTQYF,TGCGCCAGCAGCTTGGGACAGGGGGTAGCAGATACGCAGTATTTT,TRBV5-1,NA,TRBJ2-3,TRBD1
CASSLVGTGGNYGYTF,TGTGCCAGCAGCTTAGTAGGGACAGGGGGCAACTATGGCTACACCTTC,TRBV7-2,NA,TRBJ1-2,TRBD1
CASSLDVPRDYGYTF,TGCGCCAGCAGCTTGGACGTTCCCCGGGACTATGGCTACACCTTC,TRBV5-1,NA,TRBJ1-2,NA
CASSQDRSGGLNEQYF,TGCGCCAGCAGCCAAGATAGATCAGGGGGCTTGAACGAGCAGTACTTC,TRBV4-1,few,TRBJ2-7,TRBD1
CASSLPGHNTGELFF,TGTGCCAGCAGCTTACCGGGTCACAACACCGGGGAGCTGTTTTTT,TRBV7-6,NA,TRBJ2-2,NA
CASSQGSEDEQYF,TGCGCCAGCAGCCAAGGTTCCGAGGACGAGCAGTACTTC,TRBV4-1,NA,TRBJ2-7,NA
CASSQDSQGRLYGYTF,TGTGCCAGCAGCCAAGATTCACAGGGGCGACTCTATGGCTACACCTTC,TRBV14,NA,TRBJ1-2,TRBD1
CTSSLSGANPEAFF,TGCACCAGCAGCTTGAGTGGGGCGAACCCTGAAGCTTTCTTT,TRBV5-1,NA,TRBJ1-1,NA
CASRPGVATGELFF,TGCGCCAGCAGACCCGGGGTCGCTACCGGGGAGCTGTTTTTT,TRBV5-1,NA,TRBJ2-2,NA
CASSLWGDAEAFF,TGCGCCAGCAGCTTGTGGGGGGACGCTGAAGCTTTCTTT,TRBV5-1,NA,TRBJ1-1,NA
CASSFLVPENTEAFF,TGTGCCAGCAGCTTTTTAGTTCCCGAGAACACTGAAGCTTTCTTT,TRBV7-2,NA,TRBJ1-1,NA
CASSLRRTGTEAFF,TGTGCCAGCAGCTTACGTAGGACTGGCACTGAAGCTTTCTTT,TRBV11-3,NA,TRBJ1-1,NA
CASRGGRGPNTGELFF,TGTGCCAGCAGAGGGGGGCGGGGGCCGAACACCGGGGAGCTGTTTTTT,TRBV7-9,NA,TRBJ2-2,NA
CASTLGLINQPQHF,TGTGCCAGCACCCTGGGACTTATCAATCAGCCCCAGCATTTT,TRBV28,few,TRBJ1-5,NA
CASSYRPGQLNTEAFF,TGTGCCAGCAGTTATCGGCCGGGACAGCTGAACACTGAAGCTTTCTTT,TRBV6-6,NA,TRBJ1-1,TRBD1
CAWSPSTGNTEAFF,TGTGCCTGGAGTCCCTCGACAGGGAACACTGAAGCTTTCTTT,TRBV30,NA,TRBJ1-1,NA
CASSLALGGSYNEQFF,TGCGCCAGCAGCTTGGCCTTAGGGGGTTCCTACAATGAGCAGTTCTTC,TRBV5-1,NA,TRBJ2-1,NA
CASSDTSRLRSEKLFF,TGTGCCAGCAGCGATACCTCGCGGTTAAGAAGTGAAAAACTGTTTTTT,TRBV9,NA,TRBJ1-4,NA
CASSIRPGQGGETQYF,TGTGCCAGTAGTATCCGTCCGGGACAGGGAGGGGAGACCCAGTACTTC,TRBV19,NA,TRBJ2-5,TRBD1
CASSLTESYEQYF,TGTGCCAGCAGCCTAACAGAGTCCTACGAGCAGTACTTC,TRBV27,NA,TRBJ2-7,NA
CASSLAAFGTGTTGELFF,TGTGCCAGCAGCTTAGCCGCTTTCGGGACAGGGACCACCGGGGAGCTGTTTTTT,TRBV11-3,NA,TRBJ2-2,TRBD1
CASSLDPRQGLTFF,TGTGCCAGCAGCTTAGATCCCCGACAGGGGCTGACTTTCTTT,TRBV7-2,NA,TRBJ1-1,TRBD1
CASSGARGRDQPQHF,TGCGCCAGCAGTGGGGCCAGGGGGCGAGATCAGCCCCAGCATTTT,TRBV10-2,NA,TRBJ1-5,TRBD1
CASSAGRINEKLFF,TGCGCCAGCAGCGCGGGACGGATAAATGAAAAACTGTTTTTT,TRBV5-1,few,TRBJ1-4,NA
CASSYRTSGGADSIQYF,TGCGCCAGCAGCTATAGGACTAGCGGGGGCGCTGATAGCATTCAGTACTTC,TRBV5-1,NA,TRBJ2-4,TRBD2
CASSSDYPGRAQYF,TGTGCCAGCAGCTCGGACTATCCGGGGCGGGCCCAGTACTTC,TRBV7-9,NA,TRBJ2-5,NA
CASSPLGGGPSDEQFF,TGCGCCAGCAGCCCATTGGGGGGGGGCCCGAGCGATGAGCAGTTCTTC,TRBV4-1,NA,TRBJ2-1,NA
CASSLQGAITEAFF,TGTGCCAGCAGCCTGCAGGGGGCGATCACTGAAGCTTTCTTT,TRBV7-3,NA,TRBJ1-1,TRBD1
CASSLTGITTLGETQYF,TGCGCCAGCAGCTTGACGGGAATCACCACCCTCGGGGAGACCCAGTACTTC,TRBV5-1,NA,TRBJ2-5,NA
CASSSLGAGNGNTIYF,TGTGCCAGCAGTTCGCTCGGGGCGGGGAACGGAAACACCATATATTTT,TRBV27,NA,TRBJ1-3,NA
CASSFLRQSGDNEQFF,TGTGCCAGCTCATTCCTCCGCCAATCTGGAGACAATGAGCAGTTCTTC,TRBV18,NA,TRBJ2-1,NA
CSVVTGYNTEAFF,TGCAGCGTTGTAACAGGCTATAACACTGAAGCTTTCTTT,TRBV29-1,NA,TRBJ1-1,NA
CASSSGTAGEKLFF,TGCGCCAGCAGCTCCGGGACAGCCGGAGAAAAACTGTTTTTT,TRBV5-1,NA,TRBJ1-4,TRBD1
CASRPPSGTDEAFF,TGCGCCAGCAGGCCCCCTTCCGGGACAGATGAAGCTTTCTTT,TRBV4-1,few,TRBJ1-1,TRBD1
CASREYEPRETQYF,TGTGCCAGCAGAGAGTACGAGCCCCGCGAGACCCAGTACTTC,TRBV28,few,TRBJ2-5,NA
CASSVGQGELYGYTF,TGTGCCAGCAGCGTGGGACAGGGGGAACTCTATGGCTACACCTTC,TRBV9,NA,TRBJ1-2,TRBD1
CASSGAEDWRSGNTIYF,TGTGCCAGCAGCGGTGCGGAGGACTGGAGGTCTGGAAACACCATATATTTT,TRBV5-6,few,TRBJ1-3,NA